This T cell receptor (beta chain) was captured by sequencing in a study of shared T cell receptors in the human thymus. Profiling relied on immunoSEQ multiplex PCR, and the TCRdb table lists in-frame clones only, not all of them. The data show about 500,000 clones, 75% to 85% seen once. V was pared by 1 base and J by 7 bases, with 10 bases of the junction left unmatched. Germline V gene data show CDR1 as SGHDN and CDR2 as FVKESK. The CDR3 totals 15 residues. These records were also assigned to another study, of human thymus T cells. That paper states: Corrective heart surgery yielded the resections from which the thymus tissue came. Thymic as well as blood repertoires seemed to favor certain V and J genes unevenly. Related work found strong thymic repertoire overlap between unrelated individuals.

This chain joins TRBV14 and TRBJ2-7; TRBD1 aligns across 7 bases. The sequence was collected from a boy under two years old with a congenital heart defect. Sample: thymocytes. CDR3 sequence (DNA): TGTGCCAGCAGCCAAGGGGACAGTAGACTACGGGAGCAGTACTTC. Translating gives CASSQGDSRLREQYF.